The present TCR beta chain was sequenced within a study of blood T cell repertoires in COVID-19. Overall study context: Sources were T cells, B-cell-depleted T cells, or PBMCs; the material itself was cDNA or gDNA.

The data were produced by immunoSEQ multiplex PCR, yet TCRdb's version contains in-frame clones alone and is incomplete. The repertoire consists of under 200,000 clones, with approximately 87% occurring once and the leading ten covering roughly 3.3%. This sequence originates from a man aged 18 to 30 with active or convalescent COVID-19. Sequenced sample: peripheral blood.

The CDR3 here is CATSRDQGAANEKLFF. The CDR3, as DNA: TGTGCCACCAGCAGAGATCAAGGGGCGGCTAATGAAAAACTGTTTTTT. This chain links TRBV15 with TRBJ1-4; TRBD1 might be the D (5 bases). From germline, CDR1 is LNHNV and CDR2 YYDKDF (reference sequence). V was clipped by 0 bases and J by 3 bases, with 11 bases between them. This CDR3 contains 16 residues.